This T cell receptor (beta chain) is drawn from a study of cytomegalovirus exposure and HLA in healthy donors. The donors were members of the validation cohort, which comprised 120 subjects and was separate from the first cohort of 666 subjects. From germline, CDR1 is LGHNA and CDR2 YSLEER. The CDR3 spans 17 residues. The V and J ends lost 2 bases and 3 bases respectively, with 16 bases between them. The method was immunoSEQ multiplex PCR; TCRdb's version includes in-frame clones alone and lacks a portion of them. The sample lists 80,000 to 100,000 clones; approximately 90% were seen once. Whole-study findings and limits: Most TCR sequences proved rare, with some public TCRs found in many donors.

On this clone itself: Its antigen is unidentified.

This clonotype was sampled from a woman aged 25-40 years in good health and CMV-seronegative. The J gene is TRBJ2-2, the V gene TRBV4-3, with TRBD2 as a possible D gene (6 bases). Sequenced sample: PBMCs. The CDR3 nucleotides read TGCGCCAGCAGCCAACGAGCGGGCACGCCCGACACCGGGGAGCTGTTTTTT. Its protein is CASSQRAGTPDTGELFF.